This T cell receptor beta chain was obtained from a study of cytomegalovirus exposure and HLA in healthy donors. This clone was recorded a few times. The PCR employed 60 Vbeta primers together with 13 Jbeta primers. Generated by immunoSEQ multiplex PCR, the TCRdb table keeps only in-frame clones and is missing some. Of about 84,000 clones listed, roughly 61% are singletons. V lost 0 bases and J lost 5, with 10 bases in between. This CDR3 is built from 15 residues. Looked up from germline, CDR1 is LNHDA and CDR2 is SQIVND (reference sequence). Sequencing used PBMCs. The sequence derives from a woman aged 40 to 55 in good health and CMV-seropositive. The V call is TRBV19, the J call TRBJ1-4; D not resolved. The CDR3 here is CASSIDAAVNEKLFF. The CDR3 DNA follows: TGTGCCAGTAGTATAGATGCCGCAGTGAATGAAAAACTGTTTTTT. Looking up the rest from reference TRBV19 and TRBJ1-4 gives the full variable domain: DGGITQSPKYLFRKEGQNVTLSCEQNLNHDAMYWYRQDPGQGLRLIYYSQIVNDFQKGDIAEGYSVSREKKESFPLTVTSAQKNPTAFYLCASSIDAAVNEKLFFGSGTQLSVL.